One and the same sample provided the 7 T cell receptor beta chains below, sequenced in a study of response to subunit inactivated influenza vaccine (dated by TCRdb to 2016 to 2018). Library preparation was by RT-PCR. This sample was sequenced with an Illumina HiSeq 2500. The public sequencing data were trimmed at Q25 with fastp and processed into clonotypes with MiXCR by TCRdb, which kept only in-frame beta chains. Every CDR3 protein is listed once, alongside the most common genes and DNA of its rows. This sample has 550,000 to 650,000 distinct CDR3 sequences in its table, and approximately 10% of those were observed once. Jointly, the top ten make up roughly 10% of the sample. The source material was PBMCs from blood, sampled on the day of vaccination. These receptors all come from a man aged 50 or older who received an inactivated influenza vaccine. Donor details come from another sample of the same person, matched by shared clones.

This clonotype was counted ten times or more. This sequence joins TRBV29-1 and TRBJ2-5, with 10 bases lining up with TRBD1. This CDR3 contains 14 residues. The germline V gene has CDR1 SQVTM and CDR2 ANQGSEA. The ends lost 6 bases at V and 0 bases at J; junction bases unmatched: 4. CDR3 nucleotide sequence: TGCAGCGTGACAGGGGGCCCGTACCAAGAGACCCAGTACTTC. Its translation: CSVTGGPYQETQYF.

The chain uses TRBV7-2 and TRBJ2-5; TRBD1 matches at 7 bases. This CDR3 comprises 15 residues. Germline assignment: CDR1 SGHTA and CDR2 FQGNSA. The trim removed 2 bases at V and 4 bases at J, leaving 7 bases unmatched. CDR3 amino acids: CASSLKYRGTETQYF. The CDR3, as DNA: TGTGCCAGCAGCTTAAAGTACAGGGGTACAGAGACCCAGTACTTC. The variable domain in full, with the rest retrieved from reference TRBV7-2 and TRBJ2-5, is GAGVSQSPSNKVTEKGKDVELRCDPISGHTALYWYRQSLGQGLEFLIYFQGNSAPDKSGLPSDRFSAERTGGSVSTLTIQRTQQEDSAVYLCASSLKYRGTETQYFGPGTRLLVL.

This clonotype was counted a few times. This rearrangement joins TRBV7-6 to TRBJ2-7, with 8 bases aligning to TRBD1. V shed 2 bases and J 4 bases; nucleotides not matched to a gene: 7. The CDR3 spans 15 residues. Looked up from germline, CDR1 is SGHVS and CDR2 is FNYEAQ. CDR3 nucleotide sequence: TGTGCCAGCAGCTTATTCGGGGGACAGGAATACGAGCAGTACTTC. It specifies CASSLFGGQEYEQYF.

In this sample, this clonotype turned up many times. The chain uses TRBV11-2 and TRBJ2-1, with 8 nucleotides matching TRBD2. There are 15 residues in the CDR3. Unmatched junction bases numbered 9, after V lost 4 bases and J lost 7 bases. Germline values: CDR1 SGHAT, CDR2 FQNNGV. The CDR3 spells CASSSPAGVGNEQFF. CDR3 DNA sequence: TGTGCCAGCAGCTCCCCAGCGGGAGTGGGTAATGAGCAGTTCTTC.

CDR3 nucleotides: TGTGCCAGCAGCTCAGTCGGCGGCAGGGCCTTATCCTACGAGCAGTACTTC. It is translated as CASSSVGGRALSYEQYF. The chain has TRBV7-9 and TRBJ2-7, with D possibly matching TRBD1 (5 bases). The germline CDR1 and CDR2 sequences are SEHNR and FQNEAQ (reference sequence). The V end was cut by 4 bases, the J end by 1 base, with 20 bases between. CDR3 length equals 17 residues.

This clonotype has more than one count but fewer than ten. The J gene is TRBJ2-2, the V gene TRBV5-1; D perhaps matches TRBD1 (6 bases). With 7 bases removed from V and 1 base from J, the gap between germline ends came to 14 bases. The CDR3 contains 15 residues. CDR1 and CDR2 from the germline V gene are SGHRS and YFSETQ. Here the CDR3 reads CASSAGQLNTGELFF. CDR3 in DNA: TGCGCCAGCTCGGCAGGACAGCTGAACACCGGGGAGCTGTTTTTT.

Only a few counts were recorded for this clonotype. The rearrangement joins TRBV5-1 to TRBJ2-1; either TRBD1 or TRBD2 may supply D (6 bases each). V gave up 0 bases and J gave up 7 bases, with 17 bases separating them. Germline V gene data show CDR1 as SGHRS and CDR2 as YFSETQ. CDR3 length: 16 residues. CDR3 bases: TGCGCCAGCAGCTTGGGGATGGGGGGCCAGGATAATGAGCAGTTCTTC. This encodes CASSLGMGGQDNEQFF. Drawing the rest from reference TRBV5-1 and TRBJ2-1, the complete variable domain is KAGVTQTPRYLIKTRGQQVTLSCSPISGHRSVSWYQQTPGQGLQFLFEYFSETQRNKGNFPGRFSGRQFSNSRSEMNVSTLELGDSALYLCASSLGMGGQDNEQFFGPGTRLTVL.